A selection of T cell receptor beta chains follows, all from one sample in a study of T cells in localized non-small cell lung cancer. Here immunoSEQ multiplex PCR was the method, and the copy in TCRdb shows in-frame clones only, minus some. This table has 28,000 or so clones, roughly 90% appearing once. Sequencing used peripheral blood, obtained before any cancer treatment. These receptors were collected from a female donor older than 55 with stage II squamous cell lung carcinoma. CDR3s include the opening cysteine and the closing phenylalanine or tryptophan. Only some rows state a clone size, as once, few, many or a class for expanded clones.

j_call,v_call,cdr3_length,clone_size,cdr3_aa
TRBJ1-2,TRBV9,16,.,CASSSSNRGPLSSYTF
TRBJ2-2,TRBV7-2,16,.,CASRGLAGGPVGELFF
TRBJ2-1,TRBV5-1,13,.,CASSLNERTEQFF
TRBJ1-5,TRBV7-2,13,.,CASSPRVYQPQHF
TRBJ2-2,TRBV11-2,15,.,CASSQGTSGTGELFF
TRBJ2-5,TRBV11-2,13,once,CASSFWGQETQYF
TRBJ2-5,TRBV19,15,.,CASSTVGLAGETQYF
TRBJ2-3,TRBV29-1,13,.,CSVSQGVQDTQYF
TRBJ2-2,TRBV5-1,16,.,CASSLPGLARTGELFF
TRBJ2-1,TRBV7-9,14,.,CASSLLEAYNEQFF
TRBJ1-4,TRBV30,18,.,CAWRPGTGVLGWDEKLFF
TRBJ2-1,TRBV5-1,15,.,CASSLAGSSYNEQFF
TRBJ2-5,TRBV5-4,13,.,CASSPGVEETQYF
TRBJ2-1,TRBV15,15,.,CATSRAAVSYNEQFF
TRBJ2-5,TRBV18,14,once,CASSPSRGGETQYF
TRBJ2-3,TRBV5-4,14,.,CASRLDLPTDTQYF
TRBJ2-1,TRBV29-1,16,.,CSARTSGGQAYNEQFF
TRBJ2-7,TRBV19,14,.,CASSKDRGSYEQYF
TRBJ2-5,TRBV27,17,.,CASSQWVLAGGQETQYF
TRBJ2-2,TRBV5-1,15,.,CASSSGQANTGELFF
TRBJ1-2,TRBV15,15,.,CATSSDPAMLYGYTF
TRBJ1-5,TRBV18,15,.,CASSPSRGENQPQHF
TRBJ2-2,TRBV4-3,14,.,CASSQGGFSGELFF
TRBJ2-1,TRBV19,16,once,CASSNLGGGPYNEQFF
TRBJ1-1,TRBV29-1,12,.,CSVARRQTEAFF
TRBJ1-1,TRBV15,15,.,CATSRDMTGNTEAFF
TRBJ2-5,TRBV5-4,17,.,CASSVPAPARAGETQYF
TRBJ2-1,TRBV7-2,17,.,CASSHGRRTDNNNEQFF
TRBJ2-4,TRBV9,15,.,CASSVGALAKNIQYF
TRBJ2-2,TRBV6-5,13,.,CASSSPPPGELFF
TRBJ1-1,TRBV6-5,14,once,CASRRTGARTEAFF
TRBJ2-4,TRBV12-5,17,.,CASGESLGASDKNIQYF
TRBJ1-2,TRBV5-1,15,once,CASNPGQGANYGYTF
TRBJ1-6,TRBV30,13,once,CAWRGRPDSPLHF
TRBJ2-3,TRBV5-4,16,.,CASSLPSGGVWDTQYF
TRBJ2-5,TRBV5-1,14,few,CASSADRGKETQYF
TRBJ1-1,TRBV6-5,14,.,CASRAPRGGTEAFF
TRBJ2-1,TRBV7-6,11,.,CASSLLGEQFF
TRBJ2-3,TRBV7-9,13,once,CASSGPTVGTQYF
TRBJ1-2,TRBV12-2,18,.,CASRLASEGFGANYGYTF
TRBJ2-2,TRBV7-3,15,.,CASSLSGQGTGELFF
TRBJ1-5,TRBV15,17,.,CATSRDPTAPGNQPQHF
TRBJ1-5,TRBV2,15,.,CASSLGGRVNQPQHF
TRBJ2-5,TRBV2,15,once,CASRLTGTDQETQYF
TRBJ2-1,TRBV19,15,.,CASSIYSGTVNEQFF
TRBJ1-1,TRBV2,11,few,CASIQITEAFF
TRBJ1-1,TRBV10-3,15,once,CAIPCTTGEDTEAFF
TRBJ2-6,TRBV4-1,15,.,CASSQEVLGANVLTF
TRBJ2-3,TRBV4-2,15,.,CASSQGGGAADTQYF
TRBJ2-7,TRBV27,13,.,CASGDRDPYEQYF